The 2 T cell receptor beta chains given below trace back to one sample, sequenced in a study of shared clonotypes between healthy human individuals. The repertoire was sequenced with immunoSEQ multiplex PCR; TCRdb's copy has only in-frame clones and lacks some. The sample yields roughly 1.4 million clones, around 98.5% seen once. The specimen sequenced was naive CD4+ T cells sorted from blood. Subset indicated: CD45RA+ positively selected. These receptors all stem from a man between 25 and 39 years old in good health.

CDR3 sequence: CASSEAQGGGQPQHF. The CDR3 DNA reads TGTGCCAGCAGTGAAGCGCAGGGTGGGGGTCAGCCCCAGCATTTT. V and J are TRBV6-1 and TRBJ1-5, with D perhaps matching TRBD1 (5 bases). Per germline, CDR1 MNHNS and CDR2 SASEGT. V dropped 0 bases and J dropped 6 bases, with 12 bases sitting between them. This CDR3 has 15 residues.

This chain links TRBV5-1 with TRBJ2-7, with TRBD1 matching over 8 bases. This CDR3 is 15 amino acids long. Germline values: CDR1 SGHRS, CDR2 YFSETQ. The V gene end was trimmed by 4 bases and the J gene end by 0 bases; junction bases not matched to a gene: 6. The CDR3 nucleotides are TGCGCCAGCAGCATAACAGGGGGTCTCTCCTACGAGCAGTACTTC. This encodes CASSITGGLSYEQYF. Filled out from reference TRBV5-1 and TRBJ2-7, the complete variable domain reads KAGVTQTPRYLIKTRGQQVTLSCSPISGHRSVSWYQQTPGQGLQFLFEYFSETQRNKGNFPGRFSGRQFSNSRSEMNVSTLELGDSALYLCASSITGGLSYEQYFGPGTRLTVT.